These 9 T cell receptor beta chains originate from one sample sequenced in a study of Graves' ophthalmopathy and Graves' hyperthyroidism. Investigators amplified TCR beta CDR3 regions from RNA transcripts. RT-PCR was first run with HTBI primers, then multiplex PCR in a second round. TCRdb re-called the multiplex PCR reads with MiXCR, one entry per CDR3 protein. The table shows roughly 1.1 million distinct CDR3 sequences, with about 35% occurring only once. The sample comprised peripheral blood or thyroid tissue (not recorded which). The receptors come from an adult man with Graves' hyperthyroidism.

The chain has TRBV12-3 or TRBV12-4 and TRBJ1-3; no clear D gene. The CDR3 runs 12 residues. V lost 6 bases and J lost 6, with 9 bases in between. The CDR3: CASRDNQNTIYF. CDR3 in DNA: TGTGCCAGCAGAGACAATCAAAACACCATATATTTT.

This clonotype was counted many times. The chain couples TRBV5-1 to TRBJ2-7; possible D gene TRBD2, 6 bases. The CDR3 totals 15 residues. CDR1 and CDR2 (germline): SGHRS, YFSETQ. Trimming stripped 0 bases from V and 4 bases from J, with 14 bases between. The CDR3 reads CASSLGLDGGYEQYF. The DNA for the CDR3 is TGCGCCAGCAGCTTGGGACTAGACGGGGGTTACGAGCAGTACTTC.

The chain couples TRBV7-9 to TRBJ1-1; 7 bases line up with TRBD1. Germline CDR1 reads SEHNR; CDR2 reads FQNEAQ (reference sequence). V shed 5 bases, J shed 2 bases, and the junction held 11 bases outside the gene matches. This CDR3 has 16 residues. CDR3 amino acids: CASSRTGGSGNTEAFF. The DNA of the CDR3 is TGTGCCAGCAGCCGGACAGGCGGTTCGGGAAACACTGAAGCTTTCTTT.

J is TRBJ1-3 and V is TRBV10-3, with D unclear. The germline V gene encodes CDR1 ENHRY and CDR2 SYGVKD. The V and J ends lost 10 bases and 7 bases respectively, with 11 bases between them. The CDR3 length is 11 residues. This CDR3 is CASNRGNTIYF. In DNA, the CDR3 is TGTGCCAGCAACCGCGGGAACACCATATATTTT.

The chain combines TRBV4-3 with TRBJ2-6; D is unresolved. The CDR3 has 17 amino acids. Germline CDR1 and CDR2: LGHNA and YSLEER. The ends were cut back, 1 base at V and 2 bases at J, with 12 bases in the middle. The CDR3 is CASSQGKGSAGANVLTF. CDR3 nucleotides: TGCGCCAGCAGCCAAGGGAAGGGCTCCGCTGGGGCCAACGTCCTGACTTTC.

The CDR3: CSGGLVETQYF. The CDR3 region has the DNA TGCAGCGGGGGGTTGGTAGAGACCCAGTACTTC. The chain has TRBV29-1 and TRBJ2-5; D possibly uses TRBD1 or TRBD2 (5 bases each). This CDR3 region has 11 residues. From germline, CDR1 is SQVTM and CDR2 ANQGSEA. V shed 7 bases and J shed 4 bases, with 10 bases lying between them. Full variable domain (remainder filled in from reference TRBV29-1 and TRBJ2-5): SAVISQKPSRDICQRGTSLTIQCQVDSQVTMMFWYRQQPGQSLTLIATANQGSEATYESGFVIDKFPISRPNLTFSTLTVSNMSPEDSSIYLCSGGLVETQYFGPGTRLLVL.

This clonotype was detected a few times. This chain links TRBV12-3 or TRBV12-4 with TRBJ1-1; no clear D gene. This CDR3 contains 14 residues. V was clipped by 4 bases and J by 3 bases, with 12 bases between them. In DNA form, the CDR3 reads TGTGCCAGCAGTTACTCGTCAGTATACACTGAAGCTTTCTTT. This encodes CASSYSSVYTEAFF.

This clonotype was observed many times. The rearrangement uses TRBV24-1 and TRBJ1-3; D remains ambiguous. Germline V CDR1 and CDR2: KGHDR, SFDVKD. V lost 3 bases and J lost 0, with 8 bases in between. CDR3 size: 15 residues. The CDR3 here is CATSDARSSGNTIYF. The CDR3 nucleotides read TGTGCCACCAGTGATGCCCGGAGCTCTGGAAACACCATATATTTT.

This clonotype appeared many times. CDR3 residues: CSARELRGETQYF. CDR3 nucleotide sequence: TGCAGTGCTAGAGAGCTCCGCGGCGAGACCCAGTACTTC. The gene calls are TRBV20-1 and TRBJ2-5, with D unresolved. Germline CDR1 and CDR2: DFQATT and SNEGSKA (reference sequence). Trimming left V 0 bases short and J 5 bases short, with 10 bases between. The CDR3 has 13 amino acids.